These 5 T cell receptor beta chains share one sample of origin, sequenced in a study of blood T cells in healthy people across ages (dated by TCRdb to 2015 to 2017). The library was built by means of 5' RACE. Reads for this sample came from an Illumina HiSeq 2500. A second PCR of roughly 7 to 12 cycles was run with a J-beta primer mix and a sample-barcoded 5' primer. Using fastp trimming at Q25 and MiXCR clonotype assembly, TCRdb reanalyzed the public sequencing data and kept in-frame beta chains. Every CDR3 protein is listed once, alongside the most common genes and DNA of its rows. The sample data list about 730,000 distinct CDR3 sequences, and approximately 43% of these were observed just once. Under 25% of the sample goes to the ten largest clones. Input material: blood. The receptors here all came from a woman between 55 and 75 years old in good health.

This clonotype was picked up a small number of times. V usage is TRBV7-9 and J usage is TRBJ2-1; 7 bases fit TRBD2. J gave up 14 bases and V 1 base, and 17 bases lay outside the gene matches. CDR3 length: 16 amino acids. CDR1 and CDR2 (germline): SEHNR, FQNEAQ (reference sequence). The CDR3 sequence: CASSLGASGVDVREFF. Here the CDR3 DNA reads TGTGCCAGCAGCTTAGGAGCTAGCGGTGTGGATGTGAGGGAGTTCTTC.

This clonotype was picked up many times. The V call is TRBV6-5, the J call TRBJ2-5; 9 nucleotides match TRBD2. Germline CDR1 is MNHEY and CDR2 is SVGAGI. The CDR3 runs 14 residues. The trim removed 2 bases at V and 4 bases at J, leaving 2 bases unmatched. The CDR3 spells CASSYSGGRETQYF. The DNA for the CDR3 is TGTGCCAGCAGTTACAGCGGGGGGAGAGAGACCCAGTACTTC.

The gene calls are TRBV7-2 and TRBJ1-1; no clear D gene. The CDR3 is made up of 12 amino acids. Germline-derived CDR1 and CDR2 are SGHTA and FQGNSA. Trimming took off 3 bases at V and 6 bases at J, with 8 bases between the two ends. Here the CDR3 reads CASSFGFSEAFF. The CDR3 coding sequence is TGTGCCAGCAGCTTTGGGTTTTCTGAAGCTTTCTTT.

This clonotype was counted a few times. The genes are TRBV25-1 and TRBJ1-2; possible D gene TRBD1, 6 bases. Trimming left V 6 bases short and J 8 bases short, with 16 bases between. The CDR3 covers 13 residues. Per the germline V gene, CDR1 is MGHDK and CDR2 is SYGVNS. CDR3 sequence reads: CASSETGPGGYTF. The CDR3 DNA sequence: TGTGCCAGCAGCGAAACAGGGCCCGGCGGCTACACCTTC.

The chain couples TRBV27 to TRBJ2-3; D possibly corresponds to TRBD2 (6 bases). The CDR3 is 15 amino acids. Between the trimmed V and J ends, which lost 3 bases and 4 bases, there was a span of 14 bases. From germline, CDR1 is MNHEY and CDR2 SMNVEV (reference sequence). The CDR3, as DNA: TGTGCCAGCAGTTTTGGAGGGGTTGGGTCAGATACGCAGTATTTT. It yields the protein CASSFGGVGSDTQYF.